This T cell receptor beta chain was sequenced during a study of blood T cells in healthy people across ages. V shed 2 bases and J 3 bases; nucleotides not matched to a gene: 3. The CDR3 has 14 residues. The second PCR ran roughly 6 to 11 cycles with a sample-barcoded 5' primer and J-beta primers. A template-switch adaptor with 12 random nucleotides tagged each cDNA molecule. There were at least 3 million CDR3-containing paired-end reads obtained from each sample. TCRdb reprocessed the 5' RACE reads with MiXCR, giving one entry per CDR3 protein. The sample records more than 1,400,000 distinct CDR3 sequences, roughly 40% being singletons. Worth noting for this clonotype: The antigen is unknown.

Findings and caveats of the study: Comparison with aged donors showed that long-lived donors had more naive CD4+ cells and higher diversity.

This clonotype was obtained from a woman younger than 35 in good health. Source material: blood. This chain connects TRBV12-3 or TRBV12-4 to TRBJ1-2, with 7 bases aligning to TRBD1. The CDR3 loop is CASSLKGADYGYTF. CDR3 nucleotides: TGTGCCAGCAGTTTAAAGGGGGCAGACTATGGCTACACCTTC.